This T cell receptor beta chain was recorded in a study of Graves' ophthalmopathy and Graves' hyperthyroidism. Study-level points and caveats: Using a 13-signature model, the authors split ophthalmopathy from stable hyperthyroidism, with around 85% sensitivity and approximately 81% specificity. The model predicted progression of ophthalmopathy with a sensitivity of 70% to 71%, and its specificity was 72% to 80%. Also, most clonotypes expanded in the thyroid above 0.001 frequency appeared in blood.

Germline-derived CDR1 and CDR2 are SQVTM and ANQGSEA. This CDR3 is 12 amino acids long. RNA transcripts yielded amplified TCR beta CDR3 regions. The first-round RT-PCR employed HTBI primers together with the Qiagen OneStep RT-PCR kit. A multiplex PCR was then performed as the second round. TCRdb reanalysed the multiplex PCR reads using MiXCR and keeps one entry per CDR3 protein. The data contain 500,000 to 600,000 distinct CDR3 sequences, under 40% of them singletons. In the case of this clonotype: Its specificity is not known.

Orbital computed tomography and thyroid ultrasound, along with TRAb, serum thyroxine and clinical symptoms, underpinned diagnosis. The TCR comes from an adult man with Graves' hyperthyroidism. Sequenced sample: peripheral blood or thyroid tissue (not recorded which). This chain connects TRBV29-1 to TRBJ2-7; 9 positions match TRBD1. The DNA for the CDR3 is TGCAGTGACAGGGGGACTTTTCGCGAGCAGTACTTC. Protein product: CSDRGTFREQYF.